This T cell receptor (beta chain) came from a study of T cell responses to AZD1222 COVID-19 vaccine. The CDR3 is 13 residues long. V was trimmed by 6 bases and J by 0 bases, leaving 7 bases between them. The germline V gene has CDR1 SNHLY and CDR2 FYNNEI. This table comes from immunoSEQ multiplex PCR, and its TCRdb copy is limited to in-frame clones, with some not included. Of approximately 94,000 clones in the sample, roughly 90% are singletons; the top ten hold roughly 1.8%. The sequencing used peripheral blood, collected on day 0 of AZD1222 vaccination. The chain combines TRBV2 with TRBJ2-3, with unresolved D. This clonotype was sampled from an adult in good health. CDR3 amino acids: CASRASSTDTQYF. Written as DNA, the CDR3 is TGTGCCAGCAGGGCCTCTAGCACAGATACGCAGTATTTT.